Presented here are 3 T cell receptor beta chains from one specimen sequenced in a study of cytomegalovirus exposure and HLA in healthy donors. Researchers ran the PCR with 60 Vbeta and 13 Jbeta primers. Here immunoSEQ multiplex PCR was the method, and the copy in TCRdb shows in-frame clones only, minus some. The sample records 200,000 to 250,000 clones, around 80% being singletons. Sequences were obtained from PBMCs. All receptors come from a man aged 45-65 years in good health and CMV-seronegative.

CDR3 sequence (DNA): TGTGCCAGCTCAGAGGGGACAGGTGGCAATCAGCCCCAGCATTTT. It specifies CASSEGTGGNQPQHF. V and J are TRBV18 and TRBJ1-5; 8 bases are a match to TRBD1. This CDR3 region has 15 residues. V trimming: 5 bases; J trimming: 2 bases; junction bases outside the gene matches: 5. Germline loops: CDR1 KGHSH, CDR2 LQKENI.

The chain employs TRBV6-5 and TRBJ2-7, with 7 nucleotides matching TRBD1. This CDR3 is built from 13 residues. The germline gives CDR1 MNHEY, CDR2 SVGAGI. Germline trimming cut 7 bases from V and 7 bases from J; bases unmatched to any gene: 10. The CDR3 DNA reads TGTGCCAGCACCCGGGACAGCACGGGGGAGCAGTACTTC. Encoded protein: CASTRDSTGEQYF.

This clone was recorded once. This chain joins TRBV28 and TRBJ2-3, with D unresolved. Germline CDR1 is MDHEN and CDR2 is SYDVKM. This CDR3 comprises 14 residues. Trimming pared 6 bases from V and 5 bases from J, leaving 15 bases between. The CDR3 DNA reads TGTGCCAGCAGCCCCCACGACTGGGTAGATACGCAGTATTTT. Residues: CASSPHDWVDTQYF.